This T cell receptor (beta chain) is drawn from a study of T-cell memory formation after mild COVID-19 (dated by TCRdb to the early 2020s). Regarding the complete study: Most TCR sequence clusters were specific to one of the two donors. Longitudinal TCRalpha and TCRbeta repertoire sequencing tracked T-cell clones expanding and contracting after mild COVID-19 in a couple of donors. Two young, previously healthy adult volunteers made up the cohort, one male and one female. The study at large found these results: Balanced CD4/CD8 phenotypes were observed for clones contracting from day 15 to 85, whereas a bias towards CD4+ was observed for a second wave of clones expanding from day 15 to 37. Contracting CD4+ clones were found mainly in CM and EM memory subsets, while CD8+ clones were enriched in EMRA. SARS-CoV-2 specificity was not confirmed for the second-wave clones peaking on day 37. The detection of some responding clones in pre-infection memory suggests that pre-existing cross-reactive memory T cells joined the SARS-CoV-2 response. The study covered only a couple of mild cases, and larger cohorts including severe cases with pre-infection samples were considered necessary.

As concerns this clonotype: Its antigen target is currently unknown. Per-base qualities were not stored, and no clone one base away is much larger.

Ends trimmed: V by 4 bases, J by 6 bases; bases unmatched to a gene: 7. Including cysteine and phenylalanine, the CDR3 has 14 amino acids. The DNA shown is the 42-base CDR3, in frame from base 1. Ficoll-Paque density gradient centrifugation was used to isolate PBMCs. The reads were generated on an Illumina NovaSeq 6000. TCRalpha and TCRbeta cDNA libraries were built by 5'RACE with constant-segment primers, adding sample barcodes and unique molecular identifiers. RNA was extracted from every sample with Trizol reagent. Libraries were amplified in two PCR steps, with a second sample barcode and Illumina TruSeq adapters added in the second step. Libraries were sequenced on an Illumina NovaSeq with 2 x 150 bp paired-end reads. Under the source paper's analysis protocol: With migec v1.2.7, reads were demultiplexed and then collapsed into UMI-guided consensus sequences. With mixcr v2.1.11, UMI consensuses were aligned to TRA and TRB V and J templates and assembled into clonotypes. A clonotype was counted as expanded or contracted only when both edgeR and NoisET called the clonotype significant, with the noise models trained on biological replicates. edgeR calls used a false discovery rate-adjusted p below 0.01 and a log2 fold-change threshold of 1. As an exploratory analysis of dynamics, max-normalized trajectories of the 1000 most abundant clonotypes were examined with PCA combined with hierarchical clustering. Separately sequenced CD4+ and CD8+ repertoires were used to assign the CD4 or CD8 phenotype of responding clones. TCRdb trimmed the raw reads at Q25, called clones with MiXCR and kept productive beta chains. Every entry covers one CDR3 protein and lists the most common genes and DNA from its rows. These V and J calls rely on TCRdb rather than the paper's analysis. A total of 580,000 or so distinct CDR3 sequences appear in this sample, roughly 17% of them only once. The top ten hold about 8.1% of the sample.

Recombination joined TRBV12-3 or TRBV12-4 with TRBJ2-3, and TRBD1 matches 7 of the central bases. Material for sequencing was PBMCs or a T cell subset sorted from them (not recorded which). This TCR derives from an adult woman who had mild COVID-19 (a few samples of this study predate the infection). The sample titles of this study are shuffled in the database, so cell type and time point are left out; the donor was told from shared clones. The CDR3 reads as follows: CASSYRQGRDTQYF. The sequence in DNA is TGTGCCAGCAGTTACCGACAGGGCCGGGATACGCAGTATTTT.